The T cell receptor beta chain described here comes from a study of T cell responses to AZD1222 COVID-19 vaccine. Study findings and constraints: Seropositive AZD1222 recipients at baseline numbered only 5 or 6. Possibly, clonal diversity was underestimated; donors were largely white British and included more females. Across the whole spike, CD4 TCRs peaked at regions 160-218 and 743-854. Unmutated variant regions are reportedly the target of nearly half of TCRs that are spike-specific.

The data were produced by immunoSEQ multiplex PCR, yet TCRdb's version contains in-frame clones alone and is incomplete. The table includes around 140,000 clones, more than 80% detected once. Comments on this clone: Its antigen is not identified.

This CDR3 has 14 residues. Trimming cost V 0 bases and J 5 bases, with 8 bases left between them. CDR1 is MGHRA, CDR2 YSYEKL, per germline. V is TRBV4-1 and J is TRBJ1-5; D not certain. Source: peripheral blood, taken on day 0 of AZD1222 vaccination. This receptor was obtained from an adult in good health. CDR3 sequence reads: CASSQDTVDQPQHF. The CDR3 nucleotides are TGCGCCAGCAGCCAAGATACTGTGGATCAGCCCCAGCATTTT.